These 17 T cell receptor beta chains originate from one sample sequenced in a study of CD8 T cells in Susac syndrome. Random hexamers were used to reverse transcribe the RNA input (about 0.45 to 1 ug). TCRdb reanalysed the immunoSEQ multiplex PCR reads using MiXCR and keeps one entry per CDR3 protein. This table has fewer than 80,000 distinct CDR3 sequences, approximately 95% appearing once. Material: CD8+ T cells from PBMCs. These receptors all stem from a human donor in good health.

V and J are TRBV19 and TRBJ1-2; D gene unclear. The CDR3 spans 15 residues. Germline assignment: CDR1 LNHDA and CDR2 SQIVND (reference sequence). The ends were cut back, 0 bases at V and 2 bases at J, with 10 bases in the middle. DNA for the CDR3: TGTGCCAGTAGTATAGACTCGACGGAAAACTATGGCTACACCTTC. It encodes CASSIDSTENYGYTF.

The chain uses TRBV6-5 and TRBJ2-7; the D gene is possibly TRBD2 (6 bases). From germline, CDR1 is MNHEY and CDR2 SVGAGI. The CDR3 length is 15 residues. Trimming removed 5 bases at V and 4 bases at J, with 18 bases between. In nucleotides, the CDR3 is TGTGCCAGCAGTGCCGGGAGCCTTCCTCCATACGAGCAGTACTTC. The encoded protein is CASSAGSLPPYEQYF.

The J gene is TRBJ2-2, the V gene TRBV3-1, with 8 bases identical to TRBD2. V dropped 5 bases and J dropped 0; count of bases not matched to a gene: 11. Per germline, CDR1 LGHDT and CDR2 YNNKEL (reference sequence). The CDR3 totals 18 residues. CDR3: CASSTRVAGLSNTGELFF. CDR3 sequence (DNA): TGTGCCAGCAGCACCCGGGTAGCGGGGCTATCGAACACCGGGGAGCTGTTTTTT.

V gene TRBV27 combines with J gene TRBJ2-1, with TRBD1 matching over 9 bases. The CDR3 spans 15 residues. The V gene's germline CDR1 is MNHEY and CDR2 SMNVEV (reference sequence). V gave up 4 bases and J gave up 4 bases; unmatched junction bases: 5. This CDR3 reads CASSSPGQGYNEQFF. The CDR3 region has the DNA TGTGCCAGCAGTTCCCCGGGACAGGGATACAATGAGCAGTTCTTC.

The CDR3 region has the DNA TGCGCCAGCAGCCTCCGACAAACAGCCGCCTACAATGAGCAGTTCTTC. Translated, it gives CASSLRQTAAYNEQFF. The chain uses TRBV4-1 and TRBJ2-1; D not resolved. V lost 4 bases and J 2 bases, leaving 15 bases between the germline ends. CDR1 is MGHRA and CDR2 is YSYEKL in the germline V gene. The length of the CDR3 is 16 residues.

The chain is built from TRBV2 and TRBJ2-1; D tentatively fits TRBD1 or TRBD2 (5 bases each). CDR3 size: 16 residues. Germline CDR1 and CDR2: SNHLY and FYNNEI. V was cut by 1 base and J by 0 bases, with 10 bases left in between. CDR3 nucleotide sequence: TGTGCCAGCAGTGAAGTCCCTGGGGGCTCCTACAATGAGCAGTTCTTC. It translates to CASSEVPGGSYNEQFF.

This rearrangement joins TRBV4-1 to TRBJ1-2; no definite D call. V was clipped by 4 bases and J by 6 bases, with 18 bases between them. Per germline, CDR1 MGHRA and CDR2 YSYEKL. This CDR3 comprises 15 residues. In DNA, the CDR3 is TGCGCCAGCAGCCCGGCGGCAGCCTATGGCGATGGCTACACCTTC. As protein: CASSPAAAYGDGYTF.

This chain connects TRBV15 to TRBJ2-5, with 11 bases that match TRBD2. The V and J ends lost 5 bases and 4 bases, in that order; junction bases with no gene match: 12. Germline CDR1 is LNHNV and CDR2 is YYDKDF (reference sequence). There are 17 residues in the CDR3. CDR3 sequence (DNA): TGTGCCACCAGCGGAAATCTACTAGCGGGGGTAGCAGAGACCCAGTACTTC. It specifies CATSGNLLAGVAETQYF.

J is TRBJ1-2 and V is TRBV19, with unresolved D. V was shortened by 11 bases and J by 2 bases, with 9 bases between the two germline ends. CDR1 is LNHDA, CDR2 SQIVND, per germline (reference sequence). The CDR3 is 11 amino acids. The CDR3 reads CASGLNYGYTF. CDR3 DNA sequence: TGTGCCTCGGGGTTGAACTATGGCTACACCTTC.

This clonotype came up once. This rearrangement joins TRBV30 to TRBJ2-7, with D uncertain. Trimming took 1 base from V and 4 from J, leaving 5 bases between them. The CDR3 totals 11 residues. The germline V gene encodes CDR1 GTSNPN and CDR2 SVGIG (reference sequence). The CDR3 loop is CAWSDDYEQYF. Written as DNA, the CDR3 is TGTGCCTGGAGTGACGATTACGAGCAGTACTTC.

The chain uses TRBV13 and TRBJ2-5, with a possible D match to TRBD1 (6 bases). CDR3 length: 14 residues. Trimming pared 5 bases from V and 5 bases from J, leaving 15 bases between. Germline CDR1 and CDR2: PRHDT and FYEKMQ (reference sequence). In nucleotides, the CDR3 is TGTGCCAGCAGCCTCAGACAGGTATCGGAGACCCAGTACTTC. Its translation: CASSLRQVSETQYF.

This sequence joins TRBV9 and TRBJ1-2; TRBD1 is a possible D gene (5 bases). The CDR3 loop spans 14 amino acids. The germline V and J ends were trimmed by 2 bases and 4 bases, with 12 bases remaining between them. CDR1 is SGDLS, CDR2 YYNGEE, per germline. The DNA of the CDR3 is TGTGCCAGCAGCGTGTCAGACAGCTCCTATGGCTACACCTTC. Translating it yields CASSVSDSSYGYTF.

This rearrangement joins TRBV6-5 to TRBJ1-1; D remains ambiguous. The germline CDR1 and CDR2 sequences are MNHEY and SVGAGI. The germline V and J ends were trimmed by 6 bases and 4 bases, with 12 bases remaining between them. This CDR3 spans 13 amino acids. CDR3 amino acids: CASRNARSTEAFF. The CDR3 nucleotides are TGTGCCAGCAGAAATGCACGAAGCACTGAAGCTTTCTTT.

J is TRBJ1-1 and V is TRBV5-1, with unresolved D. Germline assignment: CDR1 SGHRS and CDR2 YFSETQ. The CDR3 runs 13 residues. V shed 0 bases and J shed 3 bases, with 6 bases lying between them. The CDR3 protein is CASSLGQDTEAFF. The CDR3 region has the DNA TGCGCCAGCAGCTTGGGGCAAGACACTGAAGCTTTCTTT.

The rearrangement uses TRBV12-3 or TRBV12-4 and TRBJ1-1; no firm D call. Trimming left V 5 bases short and J 3 bases short, with 16 bases between. This CDR3 is built from 15 residues. CDR3 loop: CASSPHLPVDTEAFF. The CDR3 DNA follows: TGTGCCAGCAGTCCCCATTTGCCCGTGGACACTGAAGCTTTCTTT.

V is TRBV7-3 and J is TRBJ2-1; 7 positions agree with TRBD1. Trimming took 1 base from V and 4 from J; bases not matched to a gene: 4. The CDR3 spans 15 residues. Germline values: CDR1 SGHTA, CDR2 FQGTGA. DNA for the CDR3: TGTGCCAGCAGCTTAAGTGGGACAGTTTACAATGAGCAGTTCTTC. Amino acid sequence: CASSLSGTVYNEQFF.

This clonotype is a singleton in its sample. Germline is not matched at one junction end, which may reflect a read error. The chain links TRBV29-1 to TRBJ2-2; TRBD1 aligns across 11 bases. Germline assignment: CDR1 SQVTM and CDR2 ANQGSEA. The length of the CDR3 is 16 residues. The CDR3 DNA follows: TGCAGTGTTGAAGGTGGTCCGGGACAGGGGGCCGGGGAGCTGTTTTTT. It specifies CSVEGGPGQGAGELFF.